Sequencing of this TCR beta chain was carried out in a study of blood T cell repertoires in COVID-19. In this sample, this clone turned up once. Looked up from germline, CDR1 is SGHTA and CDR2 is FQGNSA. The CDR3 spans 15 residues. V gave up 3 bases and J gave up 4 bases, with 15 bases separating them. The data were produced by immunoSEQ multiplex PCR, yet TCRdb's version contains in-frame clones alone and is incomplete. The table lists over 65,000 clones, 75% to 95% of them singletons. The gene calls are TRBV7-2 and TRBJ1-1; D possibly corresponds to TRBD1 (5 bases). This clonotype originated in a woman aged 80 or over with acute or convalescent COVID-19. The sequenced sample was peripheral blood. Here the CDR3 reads CASSLDNLKTTEAFF. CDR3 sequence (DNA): TGTGCCAGCAGCTTGGACAACTTGAAGACCACTGAAGCTTTCTTT.